This TCR beta chain was observed in a study of shared clonotypes between healthy human individuals. Trimming stripped 2 bases from V and 7 bases from J, with 17 bases between. CDR1 and CDR2 from the germline V gene are MNHEY and SMNVEV (reference sequence). This CDR3 is built from 15 residues. Only in-frame clones appear in the TCRdb table, and some are missing; sequencing was by immunoSEQ multiplex PCR. The repertoire holds 2 million to 3 million clones, 93% seen once, with approximately 0.37% in the top ten. CD4+ cell separation produced CD45RA+ naive and CD45RA-negative memory subsets. The sequence derives from a man aged 18 to 35 in good health. Some clones in this sample may be carry-over from other donors' samples. This chain links TRBV27 with TRBJ1-2; the D gene is possibly TRBD1 (6 bases). The sequenced material came from naive CD4+ T cells from PBMCs. Subset given: CD45RA+ positively selected. The CDR3 region is CASSLQYPRGGGYTF. The CDR3 nucleotides read TGTGCCAGCAGTTTACAATACCCCAGGGGAGGTGGCTACACCTTC.